This T cell receptor beta chain was identified during a study of T-cell memory formation after mild COVID-19. Study background: Largely, the TCR clusters proved donor specific. Study results and limitations: Shrinking CD4+ clones were chiefly CM and EM; CD8+ ones were chiefly EMRA.

Constant-segment primers were used for 5'RACE, and the resulting TCR alpha and TCR beta cDNA libraries carried sample barcodes and UMIs. Using its own MiXCR run on the 5' RACE reads, TCRdb lists one record per CDR3 protein. This table holds about 140,000 distinct CDR3 sequences, 14% found once. Germline CDR1 is DFQATT and CDR2 is SNEGSKA (reference sequence). V lost 7 bases to trimming and J lost 2 bases, with 18 bases between them. This CDR3 contains 15 residues. This clonotype was seen a few times. Antigen unknown. The material sequenced was PBMCs or a T cell subset sorted from them (not recorded which). The receptor was derived from an adult woman who had mild COVID-19 (a few samples of this study predate the infection). Cell type and time point are not known. V is TRBV20-1 and J is TRBJ1-5, with D unclear. The CDR3 DNA reads as TGCAGTGTCGTACCTCGGGGAAGGGGCAATCAGCCCCAGCATTTT. Residues: CSVVPRGRGNQPQHF.